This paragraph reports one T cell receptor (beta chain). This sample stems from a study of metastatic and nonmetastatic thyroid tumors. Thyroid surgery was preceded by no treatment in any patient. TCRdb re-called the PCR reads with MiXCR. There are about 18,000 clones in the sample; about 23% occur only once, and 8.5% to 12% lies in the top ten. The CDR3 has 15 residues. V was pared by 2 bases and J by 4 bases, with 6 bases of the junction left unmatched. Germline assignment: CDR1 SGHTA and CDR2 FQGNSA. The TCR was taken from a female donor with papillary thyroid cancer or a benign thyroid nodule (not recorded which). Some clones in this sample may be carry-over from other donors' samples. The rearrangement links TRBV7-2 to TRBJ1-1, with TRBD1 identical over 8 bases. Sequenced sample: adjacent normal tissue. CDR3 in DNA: TGTGCCAGCAGCTTAAATTACAGGGGGATCACTGAAGCTTTCTTT. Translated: CASSLNYRGITEAFF.